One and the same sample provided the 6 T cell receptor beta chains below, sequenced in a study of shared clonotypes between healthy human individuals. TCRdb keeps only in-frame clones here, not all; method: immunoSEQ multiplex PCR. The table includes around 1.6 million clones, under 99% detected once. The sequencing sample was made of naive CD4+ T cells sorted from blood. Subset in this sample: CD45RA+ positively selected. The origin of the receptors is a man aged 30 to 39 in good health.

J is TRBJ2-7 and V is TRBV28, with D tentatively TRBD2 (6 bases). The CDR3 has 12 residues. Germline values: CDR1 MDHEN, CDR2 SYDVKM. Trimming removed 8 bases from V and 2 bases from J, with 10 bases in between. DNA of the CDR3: TGTGCCAGCCGGGACTTGACCTACGAGCAGTACTTC. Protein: CASRDLTYEQYF.

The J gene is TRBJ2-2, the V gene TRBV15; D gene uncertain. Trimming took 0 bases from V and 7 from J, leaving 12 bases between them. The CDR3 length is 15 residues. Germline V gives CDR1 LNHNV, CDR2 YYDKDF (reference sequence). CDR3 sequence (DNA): TGTGCCACCAGCAGAGAGAGTCCCCAGGTCGGGGAGCTGTTTTTT. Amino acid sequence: CATSRESPQVGELFF.

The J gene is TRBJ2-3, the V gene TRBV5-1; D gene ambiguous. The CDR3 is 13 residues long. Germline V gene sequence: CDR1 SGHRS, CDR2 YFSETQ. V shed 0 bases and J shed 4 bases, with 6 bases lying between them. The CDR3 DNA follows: TGCGCCAGCAGCTTGGAACCTGCAGATACGCAGTATTTT. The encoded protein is CASSLEPADTQYF.

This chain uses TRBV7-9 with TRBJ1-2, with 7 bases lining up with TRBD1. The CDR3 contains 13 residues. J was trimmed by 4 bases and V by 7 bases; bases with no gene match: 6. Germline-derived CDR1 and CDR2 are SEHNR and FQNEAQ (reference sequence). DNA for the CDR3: TGTGCCAGCATCAGGACAGGATCCTATGGCTACACCTTC. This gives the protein CASIRTGSYGYTF.

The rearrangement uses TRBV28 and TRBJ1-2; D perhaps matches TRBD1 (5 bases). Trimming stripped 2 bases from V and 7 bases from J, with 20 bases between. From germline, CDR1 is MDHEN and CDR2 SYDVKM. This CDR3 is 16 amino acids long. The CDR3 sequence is CASSLELRGSYGGYTF. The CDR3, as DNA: TGTGCCAGCAGTTTAGAGTTGCGGGGGAGTTACGGTGGCTACACCTTC.

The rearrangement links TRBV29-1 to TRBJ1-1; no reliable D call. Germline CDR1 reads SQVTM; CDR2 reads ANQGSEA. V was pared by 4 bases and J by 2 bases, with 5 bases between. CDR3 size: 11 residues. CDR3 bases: TGCAGCGTTGTGGACAACACTGAAGCTTTCTTT. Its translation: CSVVDNTEAFF.